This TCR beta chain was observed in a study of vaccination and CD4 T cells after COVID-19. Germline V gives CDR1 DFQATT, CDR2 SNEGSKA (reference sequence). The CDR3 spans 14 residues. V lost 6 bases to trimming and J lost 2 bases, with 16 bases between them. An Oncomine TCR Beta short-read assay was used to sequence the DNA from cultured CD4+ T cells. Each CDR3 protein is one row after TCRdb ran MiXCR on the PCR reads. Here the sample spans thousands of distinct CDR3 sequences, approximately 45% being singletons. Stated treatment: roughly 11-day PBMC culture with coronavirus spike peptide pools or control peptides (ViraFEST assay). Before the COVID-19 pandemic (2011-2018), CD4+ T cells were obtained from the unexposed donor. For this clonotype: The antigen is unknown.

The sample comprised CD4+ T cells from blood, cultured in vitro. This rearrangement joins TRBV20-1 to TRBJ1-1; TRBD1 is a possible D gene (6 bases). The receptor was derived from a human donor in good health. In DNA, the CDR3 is TGCAGTGCCGCACAGGGTCTCATCAACACTGAAGCTTTCTTT. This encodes CSAAQGLINTEAFF.